What follows is one TCR beta chain and its context. This specimen belongs to a study of blood T cell repertoires in COVID-19. In the study overall: Acute and convalescent COVID-19 specimens originated in the United States, Italy and Spain. T cells, B-cell-depleted T cells, or PBMCs supplied cDNA or gDNA.

Under the authors' procedure: Amplification of reference gene primers was used by the study to estimate nucleated cell counts. The method was immunoSEQ multiplex PCR; TCRdb's version includes in-frame clones alone and lacks a portion of them. V, J and clone size reflect that table, while D and trimming were determined from the DNA. This sample has 150,000 to 200,000 clones, with around 86% found just once. Source material: peripheral blood. The TCR was taken from a man in his sixties with acute or convalescent COVID-19.

The CDR3 here is CASSSQPPRGQAPNSYNEQFF. CDR3 sequence (DNA): TGTGCCAGCAGCTCCCAACCCCCCAGGGGCCAAGCTCCTAACTCCTACAATGAGCAGTTCTTC. The genes are TRBV7-6 and TRBJ2-1, with D possibly being TRBD1 (6 bases). The ends were cut back, 4 bases at V and 0 bases at J, with 28 bases in the middle. The V gene's germline CDR1 is SGHVS and CDR2 FNYEAQ. The CDR3 consists of 21 residues.